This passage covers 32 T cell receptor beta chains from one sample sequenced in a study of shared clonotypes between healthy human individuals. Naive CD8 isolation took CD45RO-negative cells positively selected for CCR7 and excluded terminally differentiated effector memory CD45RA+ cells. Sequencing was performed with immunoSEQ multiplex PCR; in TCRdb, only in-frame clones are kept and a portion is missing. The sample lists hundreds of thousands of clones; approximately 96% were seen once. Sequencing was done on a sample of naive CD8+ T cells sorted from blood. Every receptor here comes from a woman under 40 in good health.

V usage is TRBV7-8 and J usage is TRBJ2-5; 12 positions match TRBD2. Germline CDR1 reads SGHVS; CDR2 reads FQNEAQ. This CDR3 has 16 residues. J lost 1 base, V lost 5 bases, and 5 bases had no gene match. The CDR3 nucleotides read TGTGCCAGCAGCCACGGACTAGCGGGGATCCAAGAGACCCAGTACTTC. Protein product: CASSHGLAGIQETQYF.

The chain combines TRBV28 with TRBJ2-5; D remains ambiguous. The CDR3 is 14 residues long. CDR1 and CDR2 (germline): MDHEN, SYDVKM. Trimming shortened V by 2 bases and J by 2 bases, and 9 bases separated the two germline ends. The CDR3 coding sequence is TGTGCCAGCAGTTTACGGCAGTGGCAAGAGACCCAGTACTTC. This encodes CASSLRQWQETQYF.

The chain's CDR3 is CATSSLPPYSESSGNTIYF. For the CDR3, the DNA is TGTGCCACCAGCAGCCTCCCCCCCTACAGTGAGAGCTCTGGAAACACCATATATTTT. The genes are TRBV15 and TRBJ1-3; no clear D. V was pared by 3 bases and J by 0 bases, with 21 bases between. The CDR3 loop spans 19 amino acids. CDR1 and CDR2 (germline): LNHNV, YYDKDF (reference sequence).

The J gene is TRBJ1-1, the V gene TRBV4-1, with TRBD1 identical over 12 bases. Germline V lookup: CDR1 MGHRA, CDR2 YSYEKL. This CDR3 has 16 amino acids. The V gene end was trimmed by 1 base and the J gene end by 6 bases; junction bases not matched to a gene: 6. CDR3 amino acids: CASSQGPGQGAPEAFF. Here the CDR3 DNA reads TGCGCCAGCAGCCAAGGTCCGGGACAGGGGGCCCCTGAAGCTTTCTTT.

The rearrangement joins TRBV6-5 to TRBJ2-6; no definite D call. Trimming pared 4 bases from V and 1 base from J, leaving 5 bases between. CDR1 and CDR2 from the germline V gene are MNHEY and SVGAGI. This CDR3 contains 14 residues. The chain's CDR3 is CASSSVSGANVLTF. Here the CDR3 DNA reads TGTGCCAGCAGTTCAGTTTCTGGGGCCAACGTCCTGACTTTC.

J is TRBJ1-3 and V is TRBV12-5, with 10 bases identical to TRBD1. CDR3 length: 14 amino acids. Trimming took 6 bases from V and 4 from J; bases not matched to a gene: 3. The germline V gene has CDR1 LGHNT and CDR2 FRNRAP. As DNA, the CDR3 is TGTGCTAGTGGAGGGACAGGGGACGGAAACACCATATATTTT. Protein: CASGGTGDGNTIYF.

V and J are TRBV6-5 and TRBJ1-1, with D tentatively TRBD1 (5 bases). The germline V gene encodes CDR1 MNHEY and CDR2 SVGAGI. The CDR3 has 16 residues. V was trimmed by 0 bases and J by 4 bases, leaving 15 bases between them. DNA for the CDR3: TGTGCCAGCAGTTACTCGTCGGGGGAGCTCGGCACTGAAGCTTTCTTT. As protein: CASSYSSGELGTEAFF.

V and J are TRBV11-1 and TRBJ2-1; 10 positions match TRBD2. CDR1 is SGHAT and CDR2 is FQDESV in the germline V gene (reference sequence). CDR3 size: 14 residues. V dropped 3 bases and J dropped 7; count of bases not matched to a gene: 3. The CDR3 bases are TGTGCCAGCAGCTTGGCTAGCGGGAGTAATGAGCAGTTCTTC. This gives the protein CASSLASGSNEQFF.

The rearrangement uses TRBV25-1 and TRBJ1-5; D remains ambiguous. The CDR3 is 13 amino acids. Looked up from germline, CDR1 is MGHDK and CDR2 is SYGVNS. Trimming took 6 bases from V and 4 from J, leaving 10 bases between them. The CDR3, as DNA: TGTGCCAGCAGGGGTCACAGTAATCAGCCCCAGCATTTT. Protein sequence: CASRGHSNQPQHF.

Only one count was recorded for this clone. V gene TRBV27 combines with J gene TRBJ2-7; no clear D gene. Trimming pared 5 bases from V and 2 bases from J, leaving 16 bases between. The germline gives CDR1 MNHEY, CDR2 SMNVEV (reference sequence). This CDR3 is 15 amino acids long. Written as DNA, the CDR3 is TGTGCCAGCAGTCCCAAGGACGATATAGCCTACGAGCAGTACTTC. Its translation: CASSPKDDIAYEQYF.

CDR3: CASSHGRPQGGYEQYF. CDR3 nucleotide sequence: TGTGCCAGCAGCCACGGTCGACCGCAGGGGGGCTACGAGCAGTACTTC. The J gene is TRBJ2-7, the V gene TRBV14; perhaps TRBD1 as D (7 bases). The germline V gene encodes CDR1 SGHDN and CDR2 FVKESK. This CDR3 contains 16 residues. Between the trimmed V and J ends, which lost 3 bases and 3 bases, there was a span of 18 bases.

DNA for the CDR3: TGTGCCAGTAGAGCCGGGACAGGGGGCTATGGCTACACCTTC. This sequence encodes CASRAGTGGYGYTF. The chain links TRBV19 to TRBJ1-2; 11 nucleotides line up with TRBD1. V dropped 6 bases and J dropped 4; count of bases not matched to a gene: 4. Germline V lookup: CDR1 LNHDA, CDR2 SQIVND (reference sequence). This CDR3 has 14 amino acids.

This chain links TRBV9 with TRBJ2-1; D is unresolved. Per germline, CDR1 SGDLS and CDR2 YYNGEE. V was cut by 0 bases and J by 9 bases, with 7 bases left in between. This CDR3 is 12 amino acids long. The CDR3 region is CASSVGFSEQFF. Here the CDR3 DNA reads TGTGCCAGCAGCGTAGGCTTTAGTGAGCAGTTCTTC.

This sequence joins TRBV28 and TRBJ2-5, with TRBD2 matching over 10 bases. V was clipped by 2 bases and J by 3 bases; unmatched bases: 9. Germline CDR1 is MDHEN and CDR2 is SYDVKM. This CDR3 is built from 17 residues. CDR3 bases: TGTGCCAGCAGTTTAAGAAAAGCGGGAGGGCCGGAAGAGACCCAGTACTTC. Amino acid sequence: CASSLRKAGGPEETQYF.

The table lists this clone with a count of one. Here the CDR3 reads CASSLFSRGVGELFF. For the CDR3, the DNA is TGTGCCAGCAGTTTATTTTCTAGGGGAGTCGGGGAGCTGTTTTTT. This rearrangement joins TRBV28 to TRBJ2-2; D may match TRBD1 or TRBD2 (5 bases each). There are 15 residues in the CDR3. Germline assignment: CDR1 MDHEN and CDR2 SYDVKM. V was clipped by 1 base and J by 7 bases, with 13 bases between them.

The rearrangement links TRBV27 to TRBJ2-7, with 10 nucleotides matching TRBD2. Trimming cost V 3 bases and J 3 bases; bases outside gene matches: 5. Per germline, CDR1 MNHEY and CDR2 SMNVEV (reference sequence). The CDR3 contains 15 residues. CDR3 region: CASSFLAGDVYEQYF. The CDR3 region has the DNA TGTGCCAGCAGTTTCCTAGCGGGAGATGTCTACGAGCAGTACTTC.

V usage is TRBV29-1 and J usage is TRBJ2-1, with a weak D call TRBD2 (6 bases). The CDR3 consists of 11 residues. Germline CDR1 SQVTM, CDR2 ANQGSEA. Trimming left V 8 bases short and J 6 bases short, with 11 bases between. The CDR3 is CSSWGGNEQFF. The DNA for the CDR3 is TGCAGCTCATGGGGAGGCAATGAGCAGTTCTTC.

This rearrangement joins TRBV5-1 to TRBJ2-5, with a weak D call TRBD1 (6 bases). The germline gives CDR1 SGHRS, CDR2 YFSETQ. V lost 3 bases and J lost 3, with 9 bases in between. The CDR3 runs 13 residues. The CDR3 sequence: CASSSRTEETQYF. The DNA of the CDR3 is TGCGCCAGCAGCTCCCGGACAGAAGAGACCCAGTACTTC.

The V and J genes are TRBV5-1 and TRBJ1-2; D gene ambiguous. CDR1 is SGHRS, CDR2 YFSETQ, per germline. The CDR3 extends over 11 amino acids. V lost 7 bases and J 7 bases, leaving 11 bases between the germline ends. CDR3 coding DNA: TGCGCCAGCCGCCGAGGTTCTGGCTACACCTTC. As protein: CASRRGSGYTF.

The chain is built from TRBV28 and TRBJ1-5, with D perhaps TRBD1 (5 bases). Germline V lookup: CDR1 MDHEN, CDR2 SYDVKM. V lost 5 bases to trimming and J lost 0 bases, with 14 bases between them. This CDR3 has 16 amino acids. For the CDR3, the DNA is TGTGCCAGCAGTCCCCCCGGGACGGATAGCAATCAGCCCCAGCATTTT. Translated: CASSPPGTDSNQPQHF.

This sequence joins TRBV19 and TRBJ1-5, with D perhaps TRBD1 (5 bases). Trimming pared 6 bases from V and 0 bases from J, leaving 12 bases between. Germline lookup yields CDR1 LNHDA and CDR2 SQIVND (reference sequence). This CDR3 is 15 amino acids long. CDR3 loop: CASRAGFISNQPQHF. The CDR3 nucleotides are TGTGCCAGTAGGGCAGGGTTTATTAGCAATCAGCCCCAGCATTTT.

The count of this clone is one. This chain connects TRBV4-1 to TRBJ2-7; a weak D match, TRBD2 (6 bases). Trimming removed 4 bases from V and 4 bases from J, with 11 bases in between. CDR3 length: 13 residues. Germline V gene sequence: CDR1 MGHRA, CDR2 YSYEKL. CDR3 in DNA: TGCGCCAGCAGCCCAGGGACTTTGTACGAGCAGTACTTC. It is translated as CASSPGTLYEQYF.

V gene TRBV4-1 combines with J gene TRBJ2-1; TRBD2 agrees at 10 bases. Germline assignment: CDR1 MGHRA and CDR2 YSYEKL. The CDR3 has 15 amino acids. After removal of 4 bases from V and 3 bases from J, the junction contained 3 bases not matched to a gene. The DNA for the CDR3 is TGCGCCAGCAGCCCAGGACTAGCGGTCTACAATGAGCAGTTCTTC. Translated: CASSPGLAVYNEQFF.

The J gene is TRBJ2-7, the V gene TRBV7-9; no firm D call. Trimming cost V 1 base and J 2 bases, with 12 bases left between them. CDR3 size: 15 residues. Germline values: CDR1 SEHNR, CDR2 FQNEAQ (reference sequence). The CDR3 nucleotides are TGTGCCAGCAGCTTAGACGGTAAAGGACCCTACGAGCAGTACTTC. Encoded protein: CASSLDGKGPYEQYF.

The chain's CDR3 is CASSLPGPGELFF. CDR3 DNA: TGTGCCAGCAGCTTACCGGGGCCCGGGGAGCTGTTTTTT. This chain joins TRBV7-9 and TRBJ2-2; D might be TRBD1 or TRBD2, each matching 5 bases. CDR1 and CDR2 from the germline V gene are SEHNR and FQNEAQ (reference sequence). The CDR3 sequence is 13 residues long. The V gene lost 2 bases and the J gene lost 6 bases, with 7 bases spanning the gap.

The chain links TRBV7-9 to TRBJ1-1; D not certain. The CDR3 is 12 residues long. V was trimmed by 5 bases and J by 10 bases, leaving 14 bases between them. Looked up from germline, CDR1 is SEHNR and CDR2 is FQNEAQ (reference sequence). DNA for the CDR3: TGTGCCAGCAGCCCCTCCCCCCTTTTAGCTTTCTTT. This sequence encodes CASSPSPLLAFF.

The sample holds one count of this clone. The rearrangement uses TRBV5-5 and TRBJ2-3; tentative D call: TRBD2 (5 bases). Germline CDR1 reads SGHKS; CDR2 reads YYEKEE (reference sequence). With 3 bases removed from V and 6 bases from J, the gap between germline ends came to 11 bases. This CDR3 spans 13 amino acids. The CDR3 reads CASSYTRSDTQYF. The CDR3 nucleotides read TGTGCCAGCAGCTACACTAGATCGGATACGCAGTATTTT.

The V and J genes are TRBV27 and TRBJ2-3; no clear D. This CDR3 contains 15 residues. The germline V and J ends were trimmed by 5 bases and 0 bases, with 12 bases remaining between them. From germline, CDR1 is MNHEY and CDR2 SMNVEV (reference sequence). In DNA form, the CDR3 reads TGTGCCAGCAGTGCGTCCCCCGGAAGCACAGATACGCAGTATTTT. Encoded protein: CASSASPGSTDTQYF.

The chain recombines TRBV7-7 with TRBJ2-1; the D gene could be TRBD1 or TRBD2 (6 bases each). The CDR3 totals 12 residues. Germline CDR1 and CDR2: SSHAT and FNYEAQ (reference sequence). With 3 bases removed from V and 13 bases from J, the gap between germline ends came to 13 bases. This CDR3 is CASSFGGGRQFF. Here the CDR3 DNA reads TGTGCCAGCAGCTTCGGAGGGGGGAGACAGTTCTTC.

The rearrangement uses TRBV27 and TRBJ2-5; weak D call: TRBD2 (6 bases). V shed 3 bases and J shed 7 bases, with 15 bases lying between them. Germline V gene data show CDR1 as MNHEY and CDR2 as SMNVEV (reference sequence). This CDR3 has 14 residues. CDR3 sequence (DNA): TGTGCCAGCAGTTTGGCGGGCGGGATAGGGACCCAGTACTTC. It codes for CASSLAGGIGTQYF.

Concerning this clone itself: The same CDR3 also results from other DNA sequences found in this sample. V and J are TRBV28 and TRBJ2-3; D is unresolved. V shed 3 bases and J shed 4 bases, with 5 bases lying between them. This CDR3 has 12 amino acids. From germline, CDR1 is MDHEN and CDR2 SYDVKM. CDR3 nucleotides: TGTGCCAGCAGTTTCGGTGCAGATACGCAGTATTTT. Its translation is CASSFGADTQYF.

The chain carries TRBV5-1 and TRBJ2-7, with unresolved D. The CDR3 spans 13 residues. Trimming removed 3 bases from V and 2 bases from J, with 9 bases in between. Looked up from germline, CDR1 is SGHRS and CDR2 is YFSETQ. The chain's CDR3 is CASSWTPTYEQYF. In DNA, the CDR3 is TGCGCCAGCAGCTGGACGCCTACCTACGAGCAGTACTTC.